The sequence of this T cell receptor (beta chain) was determined in a study of patients and donors after allogeneic stem cell transplantation. From the RT-PCR reads, TCRdb called clonotypes with MiXCR, one entry per CDR3 protein. The sample has 200,000 to 250,000 distinct CDR3 sequences; over 12% are singletons. Germline V gene data show CDR1 as GTSNPN and CDR2 as SVGIG (reference sequence). This CDR3 is built from 12 residues. V shed 2 bases and J 8 bases; nucleotides not matched to a gene: 4. This sequence originates from a human donor who was either an allogeneic HSCT recipient or a stem cell or donor lymphocyte infusion donor (not recorded which). It is not recorded whose cells these are; they may come from a transplant donor. Material for sequencing was blood, either unsorted or a sorted T cell fraction (not recorded which). The chain uses TRBV30 and TRBJ1-1; TRBD1 aligns across 8 bases. CDR3 sequence: CAWSSGQGEAFF. In nucleotides, the CDR3 is TGTGCCTGGAGTTCCGGACAGGGAGAAGCTTTCTTT.